The sequence of this T cell receptor (beta chain) was determined in a study of identical twins. Germline V gives CDR1 DFQATT, CDR2 SNEGSKA (reference sequence). The CDR3 sequence is 13 residues long. The junction had 13 bases not matched to a gene; V was cut back by 7 bases and J by 10 bases. Findings and caveats of the study: Models underpredicted monozygotic twin sharing of out-of-frame TCR alpha. Alpha sequences out of frame and shared by twins had excess low generation probability. Instead of following the same donors, the conclusions were based on cross-sectional statistical analysis. Abundant cord blood beta clonotypes carried fewer insertions; memory repertoires showed none.

Via MiXCR, TCRdb re-called the 5' RACE reads, giving one row per CDR3 protein. The table includes about 240,000 distinct CDR3 sequences, roughly 12% detected once. As regards this clonotype: Its antigen is not identified. A much larger clone lies a single base off, so this may be a read error. Since no conserved phenylalanine or tryptophan closes the CDR3, a read error is the likely cause.

This sample also belongs to another study, concerning yellow fever vaccine responses in identical twins.

The sample taken for sequencing was memory (CD45RO+) T cells sorted from blood. The TCR sequence derives from a woman younger than 35 in good health. The V and J genes are TRBV20-1 and TRBJ2-5; TRBD1 aligns across 9 bases. CDR3 coding DNA: TGCAGTGGGGACAGGGATAGAGCTGAAAACCAGTACTTA. Encoded protein: CSGDRDRAENQYL.